This is a list of T cell receptor beta chains from one sample in a study of T cell responses to AZD1222 COVID-19 vaccine. TCRdb's copy holds only in-frame clones and misses some; the assay was immunoSEQ multiplex PCR. The table shows 150,000 to 200,000 clones, with less than 95% occurring only once. The input for sequencing was peripheral blood, taken 28 days after the second AZD1222 dose. Receptor source: an adult who received the AZD1222 COVID-19 vaccine. Each CDR3 is given with its conserved first and last residue. The order of the fields is V gene, D gene, J gene, clone size, CDR3 protein, CDR3 DNA. D genes are given only for firm matches. The listing skips clone size in some rows; elsewhere it reads once, few, many or a size class.

V: TRBV19
D: .
J: TRBJ1-2
size: .
CDR3: CATLWVGYTF
DNA: TGTGCCACCCTCTGGGTCGGCTACACCTTC

V: TRBV2
D: .
J: TRBJ1-6
size: .
CDR3: CASSEGILWGRKYNSPLHF
DNA: TGTGCCAGCAGTGAAGGAATTTTGTGGGGGCGTAAATATAATTCACCCCTCCACTTT

V: TRBV28
D: .
J: TRBJ1-2
size: once
CDR3: CASSFSGQSYGYTF
DNA: TGTGCCAGCAGTTTTAGTGGTCAGTCCTATGGCTACACCTTC

V: TRBV24-1
D: .
J: TRBJ2-7
size: .
CDR3: CATSDGAREQYF
DNA: TGTGCCACCAGTGATGGGGCTCGCGAGCAGTACTTC

V: TRBV28
D: TRBD2
J: TRBJ2-1
size: .
CDR3: CASSVGLAGNNEQFF
DNA: TGTGCCAGCAGTGTCGGACTAGCGGGCAATAATGAGCAGTTCTTC

V: TRBV5-4
D: .
J: TRBJ2-5
size: .
CDR3: CASSRDSGTQYF
DNA: TGTGCCAGCAGCCGGGATAGCGGGACCCAGTACTTC

V: TRBV6-5
D: TRBD1
J: TRBJ1-1
size: .
CDR3: CASRRGQTMNTEAFF
DNA: TGTGCCAGCAGACGGGGACAGACCATGAACACTGAAGCTTTCTTT

V: TRBV30
D: TRBD1
J: TRBJ1-4
size: .
CDR3: CAFRDSYNEKLFF
DNA: TGTGCCTTTCGGGACAGCTATAATGAAAAACTGTTTTTT

V: TRBV6-6
D: TRBD1
J: TRBJ2-6
size: .
CDR3: CASSQRTGGGGANVLTF
DNA: TGTGCCAGCAGTCAGCGGACAGGGGGCGGTGGGGCCAACGTCCTGACTTTC

V: TRBV6-5
D: .
J: TRBJ1-5
size: .
CDR3: CASSYPMWSNQPQHF
DNA: TGTGCCAGCAGTTACCCCATGTGGAGCAATCAGCCCCAGCATTTT

V: TRBV9
D: TRBD1
J: TRBJ1-2
size: .
CDR3: CASTSGGNYGYTF
DNA: TGTGCCAGCACTTCAGGGGGTAACTATGGCTACACCTTC

V: TRBV7-7
D: TRBD1
J: TRBJ2-7
size: .
CDR3: CASSRDREYEQYF
DNA: TGTGCTAGCAGCCGAGACAGGGAGTACGAGCAGTACTTC

V: TRBV9
D: .
J: TRBJ1-2
size: once
CDR3: CASSVGEKGYGYTF
DNA: TGTGCCAGCAGCGTAGGCGAGAAAGGCTATGGCTACACCTTC